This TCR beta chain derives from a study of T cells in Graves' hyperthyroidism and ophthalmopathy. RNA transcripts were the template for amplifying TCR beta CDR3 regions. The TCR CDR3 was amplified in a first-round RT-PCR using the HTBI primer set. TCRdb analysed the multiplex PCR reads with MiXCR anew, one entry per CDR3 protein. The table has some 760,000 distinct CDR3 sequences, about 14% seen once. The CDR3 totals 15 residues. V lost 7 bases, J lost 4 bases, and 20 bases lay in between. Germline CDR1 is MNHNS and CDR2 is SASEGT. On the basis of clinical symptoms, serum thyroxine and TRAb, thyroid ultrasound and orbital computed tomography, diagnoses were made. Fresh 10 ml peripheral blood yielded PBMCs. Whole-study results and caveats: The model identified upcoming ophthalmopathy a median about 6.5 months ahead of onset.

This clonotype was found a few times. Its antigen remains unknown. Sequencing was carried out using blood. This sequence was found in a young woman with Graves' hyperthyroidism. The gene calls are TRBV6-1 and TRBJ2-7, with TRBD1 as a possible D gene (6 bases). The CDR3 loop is CASTPYQGPGYEQYF. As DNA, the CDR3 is TGTGCCAGCACTCCCTACCAGGGGCCCGGGTACGAGCAGTACTTC.